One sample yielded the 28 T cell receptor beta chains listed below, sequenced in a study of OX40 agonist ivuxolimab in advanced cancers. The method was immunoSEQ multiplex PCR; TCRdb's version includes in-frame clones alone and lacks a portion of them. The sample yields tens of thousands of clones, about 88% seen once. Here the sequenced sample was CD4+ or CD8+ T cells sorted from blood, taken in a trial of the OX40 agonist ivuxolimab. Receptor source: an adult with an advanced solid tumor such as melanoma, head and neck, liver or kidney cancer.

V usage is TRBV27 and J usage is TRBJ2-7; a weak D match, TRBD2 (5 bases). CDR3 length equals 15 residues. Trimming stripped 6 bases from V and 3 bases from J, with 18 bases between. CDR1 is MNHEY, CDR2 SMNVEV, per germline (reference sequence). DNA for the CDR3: TGTGCCAGCAGAAAAGGGCGGAAAGACTACTACGAGCAGTACTTC. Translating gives CASRKGRKDYYEQYF.

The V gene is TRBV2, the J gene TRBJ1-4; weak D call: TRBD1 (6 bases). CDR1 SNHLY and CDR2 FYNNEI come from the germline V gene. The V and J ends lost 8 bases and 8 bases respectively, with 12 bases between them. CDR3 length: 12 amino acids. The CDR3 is CASETGYEKLFF. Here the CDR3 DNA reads TGTGCCAGCGAGACAGGATACGAAAAACTGTTTTTT.

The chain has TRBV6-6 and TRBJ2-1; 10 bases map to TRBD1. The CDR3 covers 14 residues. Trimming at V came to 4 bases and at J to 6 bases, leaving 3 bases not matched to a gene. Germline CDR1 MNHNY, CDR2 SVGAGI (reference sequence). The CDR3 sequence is CASSSTGGFNEQFF. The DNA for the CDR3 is TGTGCCAGCAGTTCGACAGGGGGCTTCAATGAGCAGTTCTTC.

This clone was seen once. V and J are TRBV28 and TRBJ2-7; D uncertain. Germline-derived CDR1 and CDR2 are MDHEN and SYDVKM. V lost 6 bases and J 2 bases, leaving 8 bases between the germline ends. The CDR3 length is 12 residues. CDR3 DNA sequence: TGTGCCAGCAGACCCCCGACCTACGAGCAGTACTTC. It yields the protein CASRPPTYEQYF.

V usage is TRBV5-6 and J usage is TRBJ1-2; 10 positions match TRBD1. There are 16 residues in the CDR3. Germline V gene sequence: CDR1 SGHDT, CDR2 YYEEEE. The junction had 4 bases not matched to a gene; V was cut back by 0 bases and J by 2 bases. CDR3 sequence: CASSLGQGAPNYGYTF. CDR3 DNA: TGTGCCAGCAGCTTGGGACAGGGGGCCCCAAACTATGGCTACACCTTC.

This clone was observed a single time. DNA of the CDR3: TGTGCCAGAGTGGTGCAAGAGACCCAGTACTTC. This encodes CARVVQETQYF. V is TRBV21-1 and J is TRBJ2-5. TRBV21-1 is labeled a pseudogene. The CDR3 spans 11 residues.

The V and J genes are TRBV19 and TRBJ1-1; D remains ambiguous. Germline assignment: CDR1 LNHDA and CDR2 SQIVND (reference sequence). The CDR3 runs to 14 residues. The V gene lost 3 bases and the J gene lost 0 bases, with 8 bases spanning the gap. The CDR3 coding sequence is TGTGCCAGTAGTATCTTAGCAGTGAACACTGAAGCTTTCTTT. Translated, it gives CASSILAVNTEAFF.

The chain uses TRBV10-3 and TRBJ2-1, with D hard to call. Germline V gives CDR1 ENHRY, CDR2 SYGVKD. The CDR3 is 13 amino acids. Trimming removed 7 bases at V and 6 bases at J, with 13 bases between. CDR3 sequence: CAIKGPAVNEQFF. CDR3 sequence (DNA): TGTGCCATCAAAGGTCCCGCGGTCAATGAGCAGTTCTTC.

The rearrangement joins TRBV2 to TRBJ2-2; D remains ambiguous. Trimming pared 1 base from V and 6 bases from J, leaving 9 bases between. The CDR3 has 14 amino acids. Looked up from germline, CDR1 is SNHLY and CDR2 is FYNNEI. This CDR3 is CASSEDRESGELFF. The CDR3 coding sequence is TGTGCCAGCAGTGAAGATAGGGAATCCGGGGAGCTGTTTTTT.

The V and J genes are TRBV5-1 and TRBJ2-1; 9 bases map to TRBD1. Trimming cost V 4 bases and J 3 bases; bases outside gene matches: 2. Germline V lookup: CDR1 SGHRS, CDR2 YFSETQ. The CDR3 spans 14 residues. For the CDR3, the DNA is TGCGCCAGCAGCAGGGACAGGGACTACAATGAGCAGTTCTTC. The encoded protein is CASSRDRDYNEQFF.

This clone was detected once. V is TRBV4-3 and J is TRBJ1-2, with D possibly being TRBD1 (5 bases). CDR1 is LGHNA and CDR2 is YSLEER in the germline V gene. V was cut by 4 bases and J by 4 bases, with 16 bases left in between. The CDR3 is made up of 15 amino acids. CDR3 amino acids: CASSRALDSSYGYTF. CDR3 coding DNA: TGCGCCAGCAGCCGAGCCCTCGACAGCAGCTATGGCTACACCTTC.

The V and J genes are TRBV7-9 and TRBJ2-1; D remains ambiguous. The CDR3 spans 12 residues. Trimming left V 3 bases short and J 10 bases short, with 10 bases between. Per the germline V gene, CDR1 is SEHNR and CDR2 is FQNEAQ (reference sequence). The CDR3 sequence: CASSFAADEQFF. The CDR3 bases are TGTGCCAGCAGCTTCGCGGCGGACGAGCAGTTCTTC.

This chain's CDR3 is CAWSAHRDLNTGELFF. DNA for the CDR3: TGTGCCTGGAGTGCCCACCGGGACCTGAACACCGGGGAGCTGTTTTTT. V usage is TRBV30 and J usage is TRBJ2-2, with D tentatively TRBD1 or TRBD2 (5 bases each). The germline CDR1 and CDR2 sequences are GTSNPN and SVGIG (reference sequence). This CDR3 has 16 residues. V lost 1 base and J lost 1, with 13 bases in between.

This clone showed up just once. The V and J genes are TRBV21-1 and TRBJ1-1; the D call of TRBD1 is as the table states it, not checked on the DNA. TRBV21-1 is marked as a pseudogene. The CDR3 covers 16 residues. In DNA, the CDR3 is TGTGCCAGCAGCGAACGTCGGGACACCCTCGGCACTGAAGCTTTCTTT. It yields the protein CASSERRDTLGTEAFF.

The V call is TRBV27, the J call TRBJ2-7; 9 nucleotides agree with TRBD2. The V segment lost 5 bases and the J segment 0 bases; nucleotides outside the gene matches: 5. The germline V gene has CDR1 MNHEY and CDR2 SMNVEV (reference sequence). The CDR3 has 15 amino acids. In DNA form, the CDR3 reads TGTGCCAGCAGTCCCCTAGCGGGGAGCTCCTACGAGCAGTACTTC. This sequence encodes CASSPLAGSSYEQYF.

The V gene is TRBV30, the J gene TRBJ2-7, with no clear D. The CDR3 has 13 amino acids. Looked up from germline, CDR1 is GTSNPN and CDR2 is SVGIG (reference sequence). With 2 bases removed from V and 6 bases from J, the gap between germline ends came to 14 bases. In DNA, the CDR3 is TGTGCCTGGAGTTTACTCTTGCTCCGCGAGCAGTACTTC. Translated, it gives CAWSLLLLREQYF.

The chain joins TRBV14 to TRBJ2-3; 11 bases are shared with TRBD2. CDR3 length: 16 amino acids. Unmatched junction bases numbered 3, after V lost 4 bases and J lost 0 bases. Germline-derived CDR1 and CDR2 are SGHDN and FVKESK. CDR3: CASSLIAGGSTDTQYF. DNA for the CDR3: TGTGCCAGCAGCCTAATAGCGGGGGGGAGCACAGATACGCAGTATTTT.

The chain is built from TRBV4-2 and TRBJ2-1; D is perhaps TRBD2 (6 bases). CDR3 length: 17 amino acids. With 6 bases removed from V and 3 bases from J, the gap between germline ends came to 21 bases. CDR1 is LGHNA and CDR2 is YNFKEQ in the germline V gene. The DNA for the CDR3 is TGTGCCAGCAGTGGTGGGGCTCCGGGAGACGGCTACAATGAGCAGTTCTTC. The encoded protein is CASSGGAPGDGYNEQFF.

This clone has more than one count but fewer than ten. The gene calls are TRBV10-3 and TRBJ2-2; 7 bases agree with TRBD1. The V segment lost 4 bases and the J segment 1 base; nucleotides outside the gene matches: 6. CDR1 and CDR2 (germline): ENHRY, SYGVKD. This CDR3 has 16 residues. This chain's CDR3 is CAISGRAGGNTGELFF. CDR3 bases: TGTGCCATCAGTGGAAGGGCAGGGGGGAACACCGGGGAGCTGTTTTTT.

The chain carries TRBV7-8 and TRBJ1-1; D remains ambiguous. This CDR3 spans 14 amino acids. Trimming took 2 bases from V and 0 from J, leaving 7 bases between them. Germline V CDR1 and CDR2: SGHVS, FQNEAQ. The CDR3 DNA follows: TGTGCCAGCAGCTTAACAACGGTGAACACTGAAGCTTTCTTT. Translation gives CASSLTTVNTEAFF.

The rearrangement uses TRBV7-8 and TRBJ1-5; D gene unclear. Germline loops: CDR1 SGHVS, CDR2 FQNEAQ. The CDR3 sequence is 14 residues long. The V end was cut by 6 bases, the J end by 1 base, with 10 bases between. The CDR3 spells CASRPGASNQPQHF. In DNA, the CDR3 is TGTGCCAGCAGACCAGGAGCAAGCAATCAGCCCCAGCATTTT.

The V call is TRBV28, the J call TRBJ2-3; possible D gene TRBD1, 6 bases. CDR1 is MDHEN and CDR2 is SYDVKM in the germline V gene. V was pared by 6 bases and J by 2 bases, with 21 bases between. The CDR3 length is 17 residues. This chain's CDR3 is CASRVTGIGADTDTQYF. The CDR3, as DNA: TGTGCCAGCAGGGTGACAGGTATTGGTGCGGACACAGATACGCAGTATTTT.

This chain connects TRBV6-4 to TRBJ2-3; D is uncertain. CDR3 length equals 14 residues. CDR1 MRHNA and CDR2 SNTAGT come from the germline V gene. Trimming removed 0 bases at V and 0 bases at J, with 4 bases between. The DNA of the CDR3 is TGTGCCAGCAGTGACTCGCGAAGCACAGATACGCAGTATTTT. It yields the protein CASSDSRSTDTQYF.

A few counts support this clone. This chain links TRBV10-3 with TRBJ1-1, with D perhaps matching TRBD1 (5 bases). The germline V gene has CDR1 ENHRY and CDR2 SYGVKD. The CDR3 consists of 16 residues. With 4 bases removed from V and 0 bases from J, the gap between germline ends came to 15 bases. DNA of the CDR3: TGTGCCATCAGTGTTGGGAGGGGAGAAGTGAACACTGAAGCTTTCTTT. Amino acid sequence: CAISVGRGEVNTEAFF.

The CDR3 DNA follows: TGTGCCTGGCGGGGCCCCGGGGGCGGGGGGGTCTCTGAAGCTTTCTTT. As protein: CAWRGPGGGGVSEAFF. The chain employs TRBV30 and TRBJ1-1; D is possibly TRBD1 (6 bases). Germline lookup yields CDR1 GTSNPN and CDR2 SVGIG (reference sequence). V lost 5 bases and J lost 6, with 25 bases in between. The CDR3 extends over 16 amino acids.

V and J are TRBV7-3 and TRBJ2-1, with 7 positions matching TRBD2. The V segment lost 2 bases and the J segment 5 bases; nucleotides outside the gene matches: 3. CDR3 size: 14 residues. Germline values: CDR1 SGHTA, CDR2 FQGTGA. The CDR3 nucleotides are TGTGCCAGCAGCTTACCGGGACTAAACAATGAGCAGTTCTTC. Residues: CASSLPGLNNEQFF.

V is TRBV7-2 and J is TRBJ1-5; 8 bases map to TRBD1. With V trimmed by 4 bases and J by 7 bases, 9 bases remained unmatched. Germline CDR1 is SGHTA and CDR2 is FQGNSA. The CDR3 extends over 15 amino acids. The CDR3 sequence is CASSSGQGVRQPQHF. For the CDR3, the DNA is TGTGCCAGCAGCTCCGGACAGGGAGTACGGCAGCCCCAGCATTTT.

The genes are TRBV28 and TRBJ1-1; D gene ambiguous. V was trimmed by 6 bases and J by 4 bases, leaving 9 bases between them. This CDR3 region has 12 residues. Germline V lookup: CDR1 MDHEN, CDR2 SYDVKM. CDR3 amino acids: CASSPSITEAFF. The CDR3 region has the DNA TGTGCCAGCAGCCCTTCTATCACTGAAGCTTTCTTT.